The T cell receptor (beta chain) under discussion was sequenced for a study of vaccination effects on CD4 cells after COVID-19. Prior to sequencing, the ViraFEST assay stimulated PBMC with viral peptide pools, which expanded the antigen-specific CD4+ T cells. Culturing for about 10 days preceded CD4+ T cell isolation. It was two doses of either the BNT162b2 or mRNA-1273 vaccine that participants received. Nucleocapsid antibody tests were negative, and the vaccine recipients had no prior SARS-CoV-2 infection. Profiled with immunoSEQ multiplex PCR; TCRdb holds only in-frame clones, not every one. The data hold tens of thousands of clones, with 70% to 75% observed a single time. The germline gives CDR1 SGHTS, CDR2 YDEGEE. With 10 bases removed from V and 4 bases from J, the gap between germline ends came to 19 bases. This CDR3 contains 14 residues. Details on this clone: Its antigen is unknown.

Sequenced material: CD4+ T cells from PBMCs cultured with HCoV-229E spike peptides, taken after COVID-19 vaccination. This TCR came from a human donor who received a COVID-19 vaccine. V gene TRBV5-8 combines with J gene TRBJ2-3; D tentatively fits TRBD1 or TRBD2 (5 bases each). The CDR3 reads CAAPGTLAADTQYF. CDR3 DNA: TGTGCCGCCCCCGGGACCCTGGCCGCAGATACGCAGTATTTT.